The next 32 T cell receptor beta chains were all read from a single sample in a study of T-cell reconstitution after alpha-beta-depleted transplantation in children. Unique molecular identifiers were built into the TCRbeta library. TCRdb used MiXCR to reprocess the PCR reads, holding one entry per CDR3 protein. The sample holds hundreds of thousands of distinct CDR3 sequences, around 10% seen once. Sequenced here: PBMCs, sampled before TCRalphabeta/CD19-depleted stem cell transplant. The source of these receptors is a boy in the first two years of life with acute myeloid leukemia, due to receive a stem cell transplant.

As regards this clonotype: At one of its ends the junction is not consistent with the germline gene, which may arise from a read error. The chain couples TRBV20-1 to TRBJ2-5; D not resolved. The CDR3 is 10 residues long. Germline loops: CDR1 DFQATT, CDR2 SNEGSKA (reference sequence). The chain's CDR3 is CSAGKESQYF. The CDR3 coding sequence is TGCAGTGCTGGAAAAGAGTCCCAGTACTTC.

CDR3 in amino acids: CASSSWDRGDNEQFF. The CDR3 region has the DNA TGCGCCAGCAGTTCATGGGACAGGGGTGACAATGAGCAGTTCTTC. This chain connects TRBV23-1 to TRBJ2-1; 10 nucleotides align to TRBD1. TRBV23-1 is an ORF, with its function uncertain. The V gene end was trimmed by 5 bases and the J gene end by 5 bases; junction bases not matched to a gene: 6. The CDR3 is made up of 15 amino acids.

This clonotype was detected ten times or more. The chain carries TRBV11-2 and TRBJ2-1; D is perhaps TRBD2 (6 bases). The CDR3 sequence is 18 residues long. Trimming took off 0 bases at V and 2 bases at J, with 17 bases between the two ends. The germline gives CDR1 SGHAT, CDR2 FQNNGV. In nucleotides, the CDR3 is TGTGCCAGCAGCTTAGAGGTCTGGCGGGACCTACCCTACAATGAGCAGTTCTTC. Its translation: CASSLEVWRDLPYNEQFF.

This clonotype came up many times. The V and J genes are TRBV5-1 and TRBJ2-2; D gene ambiguous. The V gene's germline CDR1 is SGHRS and CDR2 YFSETQ. Trimming took off 4 bases at V and 0 bases at J, with 1 base between the two ends. CDR3 length equals 12 residues. The chain's CDR3 is CASSPNTGELFF. The CDR3, as DNA: TGCGCCAGCAGCCCGAACACCGGGGAGCTGTTTTTT.

This clonotype was recorded at least ten times. The chain has TRBV19 and TRBJ2-1, with D perhaps matching TRBD1 or TRBD2 (5 bases each). This CDR3 has 14 residues. Germline V gene lookup returns CDR1 LNHDA and CDR2 SQIVND (reference sequence). V lost 9 bases to trimming and J lost 9 bases, with 21 bases between them. The CDR3 protein is CASRTDSNRGEQFF. CDR3 nucleotides: TGTGCCAGCCGAACTGACAGTAACCGGGGTGAGCAGTTCTTC.

This chain connects TRBV11-1 to TRBJ2-2; D may be TRBD1 (5 bases). V was clipped by 5 bases and J by 3 bases, with 13 bases between them. The CDR3 spans 15 residues. CDR1 is SGHAT, CDR2 FQDESV, per germline (reference sequence). Here the CDR3 DNA reads TGTGCCAGCAGCCGAATCGCAGGGCACACCGGGGAGCTGTTTTTT. Amino acid sequence: CASSRIAGHTGELFF.

The rearrangement joins TRBV2 to TRBJ1-5; the D gene is possibly TRBD1 (5 bases). This CDR3 has 15 amino acids. CDR1 SNHLY and CDR2 FYNNEI come from the germline V gene. Trimming removed 6 bases from V and 1 base from J, with 13 bases in between. Here the CDR3 reads CASSPQGSSNQPQHF. CDR3 DNA sequence: TGTGCCAGCAGCCCCCAGGGTTCGAGCAATCAGCCCCAGCATTTT.

The genes are TRBV7-8 and TRBJ2-1; 8 bases align to TRBD1. The ends lost 0 bases at V and 8 bases at J; junction bases unmatched: 6. Germline CDR1 and CDR2: SGHVS and FQNEAQ. This CDR3 is 15 amino acids long. CDR3 residues: CASSLALDRGDEQFF. CDR3 bases: TGTGCCAGCAGCTTAGCGCTCGACAGGGGCGATGAGCAGTTCTTC.

The sample holds a few counts of this clonotype. The chain employs TRBV18 and TRBJ2-7; D uncertain. The CDR3 length is 15 residues. The V gene lost 3 bases and the J gene lost 5 bases, with 17 bases spanning the gap. Germline V gene lookup returns CDR1 KGHSH and CDR2 LQKENI. The CDR3 coding sequence is TGTGCCAGCTCACCTCAGATTGGTCCTGGACACGAGCAGTACTTC. Encoded protein: CASSPQIGPGHEQYF.

There are many counts of this clonotype. The chain has TRBV6-6 and TRBJ2-6; D may match TRBD1 or TRBD2 (5 bases each). Trimming took 4 bases from V and 13 from J, leaving 17 bases between them. Germline-derived CDR1 and CDR2 are MNHNY and SVGAGI (reference sequence). CDR3 length equals 14 residues. CDR3: CASSSFRDPLVLTF. The CDR3 nucleotides are TGTGCCAGCAGTTCCTTCCGGGACCCTTTAGTCCTGACTTTC.

The table lists this clonotype with many counts. The gene calls are TRBV6-5 and TRBJ2-5, with D possibly matching TRBD1 (5 bases). This CDR3 region has 14 residues. Trimming stripped 1 base from V and 1 base from J, with 7 bases between. Looked up from germline, CDR1 is MNHEY and CDR2 is SVGAGI. The CDR3 sequence: CASSYWQGQETQYF. The CDR3 coding sequence is TGTGCCAGCAGTTACTGGCAGGGCCAAGAGACCCAGTACTTC.

This clonotype was detected only a few times. The chain joins TRBV11-3 to TRBJ2-3; 14 bases agree with TRBD2. J gave up 0 bases and V 3 bases, and 8 bases lay outside the gene matches. The germline V gene has CDR1 SGHNT and CDR2 YENEEA. The CDR3 consists of 19 residues. CDR3 DNA sequence: TGTGCCAGCAGCTTCCCGACTAGCGGGGGGGCAGGTAGCACAGATACGCAGTATTTT. The encoded protein is CASSFPTSGGAGSTDTQYF.

This clonotype occurred many times. The gene calls are TRBV18 and TRBJ1-4, with 9 bases aligning to TRBD1. The ends lost 3 bases at V and 8 bases at J; junction bases unmatched: 7. This CDR3 spans 15 amino acids. Per germline, CDR1 KGHSH and CDR2 LQKENI. The CDR3 bases are TGTGCCAGCTCACCTTCGGGACAGGGATTGGAAAAACTGTTTTTT. Residues: CASSPSGQGLEKLFF.

This clonotype has ten or more counts. The chain uses TRBV3-1 and TRBJ2-2, with D perhaps TRBD1 (6 bases). The germline V and J ends were trimmed by 1 base and 0 bases, with 6 bases remaining between them. The CDR3 extends over 15 amino acids. The V gene's germline CDR1 is LGHDT and CDR2 YNNKEL (reference sequence). CDR3 sequence: CASSQGQANTGELFF. For the CDR3, the DNA is TGTGCCAGCAGCCAAGGACAGGCGAACACCGGGGAGCTGTTTTTT.

Ten or more counts support this clonotype. The chain is built from TRBV7-2 and TRBJ2-3; D not resolved. Germline V gene data show CDR1 as SGHTA and CDR2 as FQGNSA. This CDR3 is built from 12 residues. The V end was cut by 3 bases, the J end by 7 bases, with 8 bases between. CDR3 DNA: TGTGCCAGCAGCTTCGCTGGGAATACGCAGTATTTT. Protein product: CASSFAGNTQYF.

V gene TRBV29-1 combines with J gene TRBJ1-4; TRBD1 is a possible D gene (6 bases). V lost 4 bases and J lost 1, with 7 bases in between. The CDR3 sequence is 13 residues long. The germline CDR1 and CDR2 sequences are SQVTM and ANQGSEA. The chain's CDR3 is CSVGGRTNEKLFF. CDR3 nucleotide sequence: TGCAGCGTTGGGGGGCGAACTAATGAAAAACTGTTTTTT.

This clonotype was detected ten times or more. The chain has TRBV12-3 or TRBV12-4 and TRBJ2-2; D gene ambiguous. Trimming cost V 8 bases and J 1 base, with 8 bases left between them. This CDR3 region has 13 residues. CDR3 DNA sequence: TGTGCCAGCCTTCTGGGGAACACCGGGGAGCTGTTTTTT. It yields the protein CASLLGNTGELFF.

The gene calls are TRBV2 and TRBJ2-7; maybe TRBD1 (5 bases). The CDR3 contains 13 residues. Germline CDR1 is SNHLY and CDR2 is FYNNEI. V lost 2 bases to trimming and J lost 6 bases, with 11 bases between them. The CDR3 sequence is CASSEPGKGEQYF. CDR3 bases: TGTGCCAGCAGTGAACCAGGGAAGGGCGAGCAGTACTTC.

This clonotype was counted at least ten times. The chain uses TRBV24-1 and TRBJ2-1; D call uncertain. V lost 5 bases to trimming and J lost 0 bases, with 7 bases between them. The germline gives CDR1 KGHDR, CDR2 SFDVKD. The CDR3 covers 14 residues. This chain's CDR3 is CATSAAGSYNEQFF. The CDR3 bases are TGTGCCACCAGTGCCGCAGGCTCCTACAATGAGCAGTTCTTC.

This clonotype has ten or more counts. The chain uses TRBV3-1 and TRBJ2-1; 9 bases are shared with TRBD1. From germline, CDR1 is LGHDT and CDR2 YNNKEL (reference sequence). V shed 2 bases, J shed 7 bases, and the junction held 6 bases outside the gene matches. CDR3 length: 15 residues. The CDR3 is CASSQLDRGANEQFF. CDR3 coding DNA: TGTGCCAGCAGCCAACTCGACAGGGGGGCAAATGAGCAGTTCTTC.

This clonotype occurred a few times. In DNA form, the CDR3 reads TGTGCCAGCAGTGAAGAATCCAGTTCGAACACCGGGGAGCTGTTTTTT. Translating gives CASSEESSSNTGELFF. This sequence joins TRBV2 and TRBJ2-2; D uncertain. The CDR3 is 16 amino acids. Trimming removed 1 base from V and 0 bases from J, with 9 bases in between. Germline V gene lookup returns CDR1 SNHLY and CDR2 FYNNEI.

In its sample, this clonotype was seen many times. V is TRBV11-2 and J is TRBJ2-1; TRBD2 is a possible D gene (6 bases). Trimming stripped 5 bases from V and 6 bases from J, with 23 bases between. CDR3 length: 17 residues. The germline CDR1 and CDR2 sequences are SGHAT and FQNNGV. CDR3 coding DNA: TGTGCCAGCAGCGACACCGGGTGGGGGGTCCGGGGCAATGAGCAGTTCTTC. It translates to CASSDTGWGVRGNEQFF.

This clonotype was recorded many times. This chain connects TRBV19 to TRBJ2-7, with 7 nucleotides matching TRBD2. Germline V gene lookup returns CDR1 LNHDA and CDR2 SQIVND (reference sequence). The trim removed 0 bases at V and 2 bases at J, leaving 7 bases unmatched. CDR3 length equals 16 residues. Here the CDR3 reads CASSIDSAGVPYEQYF. CDR3 in DNA: TGTGCCAGTAGTATAGATTCGGCGGGAGTCCCCTACGAGCAGTACTTC.

Points on this clonotype: Being one base from a much bigger clone, this may be a read error. The chain recombines TRBV12-5 with TRBJ2-5, with unresolved D. The CDR3 is made up of 14 amino acids. The germline CDR1 and CDR2 sequences are LGHNT and FRNRAP. Here the CDR3 reads CASGLVNRQVTQYF. The DNA of the CDR3 is TGTGCTAGTGGTTTGGTAAACCGCCAAGTGACCCAGTACTTC.

This clonotype showed up many times. The genes are TRBV29-1 and TRBJ2-1; TRBD2 aligns across 13 bases. The trim removed 5 bases at V and 4 bases at J, leaving 11 bases unmatched. Germline V gives CDR1 SQVTM, CDR2 ANQGSEA. The CDR3 has 17 amino acids. The CDR3 sequence is CSVQGTGTSGKYNEQFF. In nucleotides, the CDR3 is TGCAGCGTTCAGGGAACCGGGACTAGCGGGAAGTACAATGAGCAGTTCTTC.

This clonotype occurred a few times. This chain links TRBV7-2 with TRBJ2-1; 7 bases map to TRBD2. CDR1 and CDR2 from the germline V gene are SGHTA and FQGNSA. V lost 5 bases, J lost 7 bases, and 14 bases stayed unmatched. The CDR3 has 16 amino acids. The CDR3: CASSPRSGTTKNEQFF. The CDR3 region has the DNA TGTGCCAGCAGCCCCCGGTCCGGGACTACCAAGAATGAGCAGTTCTTC.

This clonotype came up many times. The V and J genes are TRBV7-9 and TRBJ1-4; no clear D. CDR3 size: 14 residues. The V end was cut by 5 bases, the J end by 0 bases, with 7 bases between. Germline CDR1 and CDR2: SEHNR and FQNEAQ (reference sequence). CDR3: CASSTFATNEKLFF. The CDR3 region has the DNA TGTGCCAGCAGCACGTTTGCAACTAATGAAAAACTGTTTTTT.

Concerning this clonotype itself: With a much larger clone just one base away, this may be a read error. CDR3 DNA: TGTACCAGCAAAAAAGGGGGCACCGGGGAGCTGTTTTTT. It translates to CTSKKGGTGELFF. The rearrangement links TRBV28 to TRBJ2-2, with TRBD1 as a possible D gene (6 bases). CDR3 size: 13 residues. Germline CDR1 MDHEN, CDR2 SYDVKM.

This clonotype was detected a few times. The rearrangement joins TRBV28 to TRBJ2-7; D not certain. The CDR3 extends over 16 amino acids. Germline V gene lookup returns CDR1 MDHEN and CDR2 SYDVKM. Trimming shortened V by 1 base and J by 3 bases, and 16 bases separated the two germline ends. The chain's CDR3 is CASSLLSQRKDYEQYF. CDR3 sequence (DNA): TGTGCCAGCAGTTTATTAAGTCAACGCAAGGACTACGAGCAGTACTTC.

This clonotype showed up many times. The chain carries TRBV7-9 and TRBJ2-7; 7 bases map to TRBD2. Germline V CDR1 and CDR2: SEHNR, FQNEAQ (reference sequence). This CDR3 comprises 13 residues. Trimming at V came to 2 bases and at J to 5 bases, leaving 3 bases not matched to a gene. The CDR3 is CASSLRLADEQYF. CDR3 DNA sequence: TGTGCCAGCAGCTTAAGACTAGCTGACGAGCAGTACTTC.

The table lists this clonotype with many counts. This chain uses TRBV29-1 with TRBJ2-1; D uncertain. With 4 bases removed from V and 4 bases from J, the gap between germline ends came to 17 bases. Per the germline V gene, CDR1 is SQVTM and CDR2 is ANQGSEA. The CDR3 totals 15 residues. CDR3 sequence: CSVAKSIGPYNEQFF. CDR3 coding DNA: TGCAGCGTTGCCAAGAGCATCGGACCTTACAATGAGCAGTTCTTC.

This clonotype appeared many times. V and J are TRBV7-3 and TRBJ2-1, with 10 bases identical to TRBD2. The CDR3 loop spans 14 amino acids. V lost 8 bases and J lost 8; bases outside the gene matches: 9. Germline loops: CDR1 SGHTA, CDR2 FQGTGA. The CDR3 coding sequence is TGTGCCAGCGGTCTAAGCGGGGGGGCAGATGAGCAGTTCTTC. Amino acids: CASGLSGGADEQFF.